The rows below give T cell receptor beta chains drawn from one sample of a study of T cell responses to AZD1222 COVID-19 vaccine. Libraries were prepared by immunoSEQ multiplex PCR; TCRdb keeps only in-frame clonotypes and omits some of them. The sample holds about 180,000 clones, 75% to 90% seen once. The source was peripheral blood, collected 28 days after the second dose of the MenACWY control vaccine. The receptors shown here come from an adult who received the MenACWY meningococcal vaccine as a control. Each CDR3 is given with its conserved first and last residue. The D gene is left open where the match is weak. The size entry is marked missing in some rows and otherwise reads once, few, many or a size class.

j_call v_call d_call clone_size cdr3_aa cdr3_nt
TRBJ1-2 TRBV4-3 NA NA CASSQGSGVGYTF TGCGCCAGCAGCCAAGGATCAGGGGTCGGCTACACCTTC
TRBJ1-2 TRBV6-2/TRBV6-3 NA few CASSYVGKEYGYTF TGTGCCAGCAGTTACGTGGGAAAGGAGTATGGCTACACCTTC
TRBJ2-7 TRBV28 TRBD2 NA CASSLGTSDSYEQYF TGTGCCAGCAGTTTGGGGACTAGCGATTCCTACGAGCAGTACTTC
TRBJ2-1 TRBV7-3 TRBD2 NA CASRQAGGLGEQFF TGTGCCAGCAGACAAGCGGGAGGGCTGGGTGAGCAGTTCTTC
TRBJ2-7 TRBV5-4 TRBD2 NA CASSLGLAGATYEQYF TGTGCCAGCAGCCTAGGACTAGCGGGGGCCACCTACGAGCAGTACTTC
TRBJ2-5 TRBV4-1 NA NA CASSHPARAYQETQYF TGCGCCAGCAGCCACCCCGCAAGGGCGTATCAAGAGACCCAGTACTTC
TRBJ2-1 TRBV6-5 NA once CASSYEWGAGYNEQFF TGTGCCAGCAGTTACGAGTGGGGAGCGGGTTACAATGAGCAGTTCTTC
TRBJ1-1 TRBV28 NA NA CASSFWGGGTEAFF TGTGCCAGCAGTTTTTGGGGGGGAGGGACTGAAGCTTTCTTT
TRBJ1-2 TRBV28 NA once CASSLSYYGYTF TGTGCCAGCAGTTTAAGCTACTATGGCTACACCTTC
TRBJ2-3 TRBV6-5 TRBD2 NA CASTSGGTDTQYF TGTGCCAGTACTAGCGGGGGCACAGATACGCAGTATTTT
TRBJ2-7 TRBV6-5 NA NA CASSYGGADSYEQYF TGTGCCAGCAGTTACGGGGGAGCGGACTCCTACGAGCAGTACTTC
TRBJ2-3 TRBV3-1/TRBV3-2 NA NA CASRLLDTQYF TGTGCCAGCAGGCTCTTAGATACGCAGTATTTT
TRBJ1-1 TRBV20-1 TRBD1 NA CSASRTGGTEAFF TGCAGTGCTAGTCGGACAGGAGGCACTGAAGCTTTCTTT
TRBJ1-5 TRBV2 NA few CASRGGGSQPQHF TGTGCCAGCAGGGGAGGGGGGAGCCAGCCCCAGCATTTT
TRBJ1-2 TRBV28 TRBD1 few CASSTGGTIHYGYTF TGTGCCAGCAGTACAGGGGGCACCATCCACTATGGCTACACCTTC
TRBJ2-3 TRBV7-3 NA NA CASSLSPTHTDTQYF TGTGCCAGCAGCTTAAGCCCGACTCACACAGATACGCAGTATTTT
TRBJ2-6 TRBV28 NA once CATRTSSGANVLTF TGTGCCACCAGGACAAGCTCTGGGGCCAACGTCCTGACTTTC
TRBJ2-7 TRBV28 NA NA CASSSWTGSSYEQYF TGTGCCAGCAGTTCCTGGACTGGGAGCTCCTACGAGCAGTACTTC
TRBJ2-7 TRBV12-3/TRBV12-4 NA NA CASSHQWYEQYF TGTGCCAGCAGTCACCAATGGTACGAGCAGTACTTC
TRBJ2-5 TRBV5-1 TRBD2 NA CASRVPKAGVEETQYF TGCGCCAGCAGGGTCCCGAAAGCGGGAGTGGAGGAGACCCAGTACTTC
TRBJ1-2 TRBV28 TRBD1 NA CASSLSIVPAGGGYTF TGTGCCAGCAGTTTAAGTATTGTTCCGGCAGGGGGTGGCTACACCTTC
TRBJ1-6 TRBV6-2/TRBV6-3 NA once CASSYSFQRASSYNSPLHF TGTGCCAGCAGTTACTCTTTTCAGCGCGCGAGCTCCTATAATTCACCCCTCCACTTT
TRBJ2-5 TRBV5-1 NA NA CASTTQETQYF TGCGCCAGCACCACCCAAGAGACCCAGTACTTC
TRBJ1-2 TRBV9 NA few CASSDRVSYGYTF TGTGCCAGCAGCGACAGGGTTTCCTATGGCTACACCTTC
TRBJ1-5 TRBV5-1 TRBD1 NA CASSLQGGAEPQHF TGCGCCAGCAGCTTGCAAGGGGGCGCGGAGCCCCAGCATTTT
TRBJ2-1 TRBV4-3 TRBD2 NA CASSQAPSGISYNEQFF TGCGCCAGCAGCCAAGCCCCTAGCGGGATCTCCTACAATGAGCAGTTCTTC
TRBJ1-1 TRBV12-3/TRBV12-4 NA NA CASSRGPSEAFF TGTGCCAGCAGCCGAGGACCTTCTGAAGCTTTCTTT
TRBJ2-7 TRBV3-1/TRBV3-2 NA few CASSLGAYSYEQYF TGTGCCAGCAGCCTCGGGGCCTACTCCTACGAGCAGTACTTC
TRBJ2-3 TRBV30 NA NA CAWSAGPTSTDTQYF TGTGCCTGGAGCGCAGGGCCTACTAGCACAGATACGCAGTATTTT
TRBJ1-3 TRBV2 NA NA CASIGGGNTIYF TGTGCCAGCATAGGAGGTGGAAACACCATATATTTT
TRBJ2-7 TRBV7-2 NA NA CASSPVLSRGYEQYF TGTGCCAGCAGCCCAGTCCTATCGCGGGGCTACGAGCAGTACTTC
TRBJ2-5 TRBV5-4 NA once CASSSPGAMGTQYF TGTGCCAGCAGCTCCCCCGGGGCCATGGGGACCCAGTACTTC
TRBJ2-2 TRBV27 NA NA CASSSGAQVSGELFF TGTGCCAGCAGTTCGGGGGCTCAGGTTTCCGGGGAGCTGTTTTTT
TRBJ1-5 TRBV28 TRBD1 NA CASNRDRVPRWGNQPQHF TGTGCCAGCAACCGGGACAGGGTTCCTCGGTGGGGCAATCAGCCCCAGCATTTT
TRBJ2-7 TRBV6-5 NA NA CASSLRGGVGYEQYF TGTGCCAGCAGTCTCAGGGGCGGGGTGGGGTACGAGCAGTACTTC
TRBJ2-2 TRBV10-3 NA NA CAIGTQAEYTGELFF TGTGCCATCGGAACCCAGGCGGAATACACCGGGGAGCTGTTTTTT
TRBJ1-2 TRBV28 NA NA CASSNSNYGYTF TGTGCCAGCAGTAACTCTAACTATGGCTACACCTTC
TRBJ2-4 TRBV28 NA NA CASGSWGYRLAKNIQYF TGTGCCAGCGGCTCGTGGGGCTACCGACTAGCCAAAAACATTCAGTACTTC
TRBJ2-7 TRBV11-2 TRBD2 NA CASSLRLAGSYEQYF TGTGCCAGCAGCCTGCGACTAGCGGGCAGCTACGAGCAGTACTTC
TRBJ2-4 TRBV28 NA NA CASSFGREAKNIQYF TGTGCCAGCAGTTTCGGCAGGGAGGCCAAAAACATTCAGTACTTC
TRBJ1-3 TRBV4-1 NA NA CASSQDVRRDSGNTIYF TGCGCCAGCAGCCAAGACGTTCGAAGGGACTCTGGAAACACCATATATTTT
TRBJ2-7 TRBV10-1 NA few CASSEAGAIYEQYF TGCGCCAGCAGTGAGGCGGGGGCGATATACGAGCAGTACTTC
TRBJ1-2 TRBV28 TRBD1 NA CASSFGGWTGGTADFGYTF TGTGCCAGCAGTTTTGGAGGGTGGACAGGGGGAACCGCGGACTTTGGCTACACCTTC